This TCR beta chain emerged from a study of T cell responses to AZD1222 COVID-19 vaccine. Trimming removed 1 base at V and 0 bases at J, with 10 bases between. The CDR3 is 15 residues long. Per the germline V gene, CDR1 is SGHKS and CDR2 is YYEKEE (reference sequence). Sequenced by immunoSEQ multiplex PCR; TCRdb stores in-frame clones only, minus some. The sample consists of 150,000 or so clones, approximately 90% of them appearing once. Here the sequenced sample was peripheral blood, taken on day 0 of AZD1222 vaccination. This chain links TRBV5-5 with TRBJ1-1, with D possibly being TRBD1 (5 bases). This TCR was recovered from an adult in good health. The CDR3 is CASSLWGGVNTEAFF. CDR3 bases: TGTGCCAGCAGCTTGTGGGGGGGAGTGAACACTGAAGCTTTCTTT.